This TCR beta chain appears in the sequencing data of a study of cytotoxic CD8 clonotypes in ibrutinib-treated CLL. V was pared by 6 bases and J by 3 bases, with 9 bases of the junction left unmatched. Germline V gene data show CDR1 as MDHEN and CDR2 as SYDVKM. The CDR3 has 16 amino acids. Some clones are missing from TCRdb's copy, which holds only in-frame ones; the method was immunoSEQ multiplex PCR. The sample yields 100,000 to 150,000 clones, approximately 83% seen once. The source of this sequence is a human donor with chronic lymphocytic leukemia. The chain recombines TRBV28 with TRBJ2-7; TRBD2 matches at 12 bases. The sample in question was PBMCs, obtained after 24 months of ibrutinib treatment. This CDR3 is CASRTWTSGKLYEQYF. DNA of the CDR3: TGTGCCAGCAGGACCTGGACTAGCGGGAAGCTCTACGAGCAGTACTTC.